This T cell receptor beta chain was captured by sequencing in a study of blood T cell repertoires in COVID-19. Looking at the study overall: T cells, B-cell-depleted T cells, or PBMCs supplied cDNA or gDNA.

The germline V gene encodes CDR1 SGHTA and CDR2 FQGTGA. CDR3 length: 15 amino acids. V was cut by 2 bases and J by 2 bases, with 11 bases left in between. Clones were read by immunoSEQ multiplex PCR, and TCRdb kept only the in-frame ones, dropping some. The sample yields 180,000 or so clones, more than 75% seen once. The V and J genes are TRBV7-3 and TRBJ2-3; D perhaps matches TRBD1 (6 bases). The receptor comes from a woman in her 70s with acute or convalescent COVID-19. The sequencing sample was made of peripheral blood. The CDR3 reads CASSLGTRFTDTQYF. In nucleotides, the CDR3 is TGTGCCAGCAGCTTAGGGACAAGGTTCACAGATACGCAGTATTTT.